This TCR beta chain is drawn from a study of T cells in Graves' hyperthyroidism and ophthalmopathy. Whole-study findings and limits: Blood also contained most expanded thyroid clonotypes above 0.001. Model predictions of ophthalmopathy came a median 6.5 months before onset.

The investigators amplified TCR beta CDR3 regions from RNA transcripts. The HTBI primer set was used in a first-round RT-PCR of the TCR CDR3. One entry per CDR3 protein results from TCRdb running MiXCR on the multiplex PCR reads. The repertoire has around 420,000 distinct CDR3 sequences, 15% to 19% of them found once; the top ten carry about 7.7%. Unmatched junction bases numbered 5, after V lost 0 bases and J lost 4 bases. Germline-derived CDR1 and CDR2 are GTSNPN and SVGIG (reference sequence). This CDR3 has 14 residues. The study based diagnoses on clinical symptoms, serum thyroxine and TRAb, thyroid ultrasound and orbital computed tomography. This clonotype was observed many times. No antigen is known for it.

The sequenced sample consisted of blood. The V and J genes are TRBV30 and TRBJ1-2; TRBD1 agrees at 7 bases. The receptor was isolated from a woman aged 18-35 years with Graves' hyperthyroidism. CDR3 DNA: TGTGCCTGGAGTGTTGGAGGGGGCGGCTATGGCTACACCTTC. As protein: CAWSVGGGGYGYTF.